This T cell receptor beta chain was identified in a study of blood T cell repertoires in COVID-19. The method was immunoSEQ multiplex PCR; TCRdb's version includes in-frame clones alone and lacks a portion of them. The sample lists 120,000 or so clones; around four fifths were seen once. In germline, CDR1 is LGHNA, CDR2 YNFKEQ. The V end was cut by 5 bases, the J end by 0 bases, with 13 bases between. This CDR3 region has 16 residues. The V gene is TRBV4-2, the J gene TRBJ1-4; perhaps TRBD1 as D (5 bases). This clonotype originated in an elderly man with active or convalescent COVID-19. The material sequenced was peripheral blood. The CDR3 DNA reads as TGTGCCAGCAGCGAAGCCTCCAGGGCAACTAATGAAAAACTGTTTTTT. It codes for CASSEASRATNEKLFF.